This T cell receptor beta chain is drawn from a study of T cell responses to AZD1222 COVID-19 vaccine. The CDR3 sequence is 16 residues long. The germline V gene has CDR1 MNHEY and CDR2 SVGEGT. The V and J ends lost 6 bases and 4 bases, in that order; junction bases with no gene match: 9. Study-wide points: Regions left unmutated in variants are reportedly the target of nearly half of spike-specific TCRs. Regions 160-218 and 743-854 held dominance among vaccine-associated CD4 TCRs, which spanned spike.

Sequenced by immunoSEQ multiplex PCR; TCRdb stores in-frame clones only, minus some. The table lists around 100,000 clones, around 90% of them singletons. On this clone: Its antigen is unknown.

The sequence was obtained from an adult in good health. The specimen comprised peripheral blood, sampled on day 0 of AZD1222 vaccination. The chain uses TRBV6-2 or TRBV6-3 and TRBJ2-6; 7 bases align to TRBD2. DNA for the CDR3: TGTGCCAGCAGCTCCGGGACTACTACCGGGGCCAACGTCCTGACTTTC. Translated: CASSSGTTTGANVLTF.